The entry below gives a single T cell receptor beta chain sequence along with its context. Described time point: neoterminal ileum biopsy at postoperative endoscopy, about 6 months after surgery. Germline values: CDR1 ENHRY, CDR2 SYGVKD. Trimming shortened V by 3 bases and J by 1 base, and 6 bases separated the two germline ends. The CDR3 covers 14 residues. This specimen belongs to a study of T cell repertoires in ileal Crohn's disease. Clones were sequenced by immunoSEQ multiplex PCR, and TCRdb holds only the in-frame ones, with some missing. The sample holds approximately 500 clones; around 90% are singletons and the top ten take around 8.4%.

This receptor was taken from an adult with Crohn's disease. The material sequenced was ileal tissue. The chain employs TRBV10-3 and TRBJ2-2; the D is unclear. DNA for the CDR3: TGTGCCATCAGTGACCAAAGGAACACCGGGGAGCTGTTTTTT. This codes for CAISDQRNTGELFF.